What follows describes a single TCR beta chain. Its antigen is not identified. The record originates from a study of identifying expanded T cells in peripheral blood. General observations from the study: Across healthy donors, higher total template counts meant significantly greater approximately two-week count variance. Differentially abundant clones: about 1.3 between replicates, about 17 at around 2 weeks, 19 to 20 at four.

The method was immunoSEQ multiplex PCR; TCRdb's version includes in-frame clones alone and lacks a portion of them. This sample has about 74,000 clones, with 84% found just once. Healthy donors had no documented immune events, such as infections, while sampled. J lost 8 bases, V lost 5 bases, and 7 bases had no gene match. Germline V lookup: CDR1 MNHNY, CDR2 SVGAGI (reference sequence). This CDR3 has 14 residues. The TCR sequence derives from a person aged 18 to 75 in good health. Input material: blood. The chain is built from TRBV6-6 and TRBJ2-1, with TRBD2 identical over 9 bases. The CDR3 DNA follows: TGTGCCAGCAGTCCTACCCGGACTAGCGATGAGCAGTTCTTC. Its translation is CASSPTRTSDEQFF.